What follows are 4 T cell receptor beta chains derived from one specimen sequenced in a study of Ad26.COV2.S vaccination and SARS-CoV-2 variants. Clones were sequenced by immunoSEQ multiplex PCR, and TCRdb holds only the in-frame ones, with some missing. The sample includes some 410,000 clones, 92% of them seen just once. Stated treatment: roughly 18 received Ad26.COV2.S at low or high dose, single or two shots; 5 received placebo; per-sample allocation not given. Sampling took place 63 days after the first vaccine or placebo injection. Sequencing used peripheral blood, obtained in a trial of Ad26.COV2.S vaccine versus placebo. These receptors were obtained from a person between 18 and 59 years old who received the Ad26.COV2.S COVID-19 vaccine or a placebo.

This chain uses TRBV28 with TRBJ2-7; no firm D call. V gave up 2 bases and J gave up 1 base, with 12 bases separating them. Germline lookup yields CDR1 MDHEN and CDR2 SYDVKM. The CDR3 length is 15 residues. The CDR3 region has the DNA TGTGCCAGCAGTTTAGGTCGTTGGAATTCCTACGAGCAGTACTTC. Translated, it gives CASSLGRWNSYEQYF.

The chain uses TRBV5-1 and TRBJ2-7; the match to TRBD1 covers 9 bases. The CDR3 extends over 13 amino acids. Germline CDR1 SGHRS, CDR2 YFSETQ. The V and J ends lost 6 bases and 1 base, in that order; junction bases with no gene match: 2. The CDR3: CASKTGGSYEQYF. In DNA form, the CDR3 reads TGCGCCAGCAAGACAGGGGGGTCCTACGAGCAGTACTTC.

The chain combines TRBV4-1 with TRBJ2-1, with D perhaps TRBD2 (5 bases). V was clipped by 5 bases and J by 8 bases, with 16 bases between them. Germline CDR1 is MGHRA and CDR2 is YSYEKL. The CDR3 loop spans 14 amino acids. CDR3 residues: CASSLSTSLDEQFF. The CDR3 coding sequence is TGCGCCAGCAGCTTGAGTACTAGTCTTGATGAGCAGTTCTTC.

This clone appeared a single time. The rearrangement links TRBV5-1 to TRBJ2-2, with D uncertain. This CDR3 is built from 13 residues. V gave up 4 bases and J gave up 3 bases, with 7 bases separating them. Germline CDR1 SGHRS, CDR2 YFSETQ. For the CDR3, the DNA is TGCGCCAGCAGCCCCGTGCACACCGGGGAGCTGTTTTTT. This encodes CASSPVHTGELFF.